These 16 T cell receptor beta chains were sequenced from one sample in a study of blood T cell repertoires in COVID-19. The data were produced by immunoSEQ multiplex PCR, yet TCRdb's version contains in-frame clones alone and is incomplete. The sample comprises around 200,000 clones, roughly 84% of which are singletons, and 3.2% rests with the top ten. The sequenced sample was PBMCs or T cells enriched from blood (not recorded which). The receptors come from a woman aged 25 to 39 who had recovered from COVID-19.

This clone was found once. This chain joins TRBV20-1 and TRBJ1-1; D is unresolved. The CDR3 contains 11 residues. Trimming shortened V by 6 bases and J by 2 bases, and 7 bases separated the two germline ends. Germline CDR1 is DFQATT and CDR2 is SNEGSKA (reference sequence). As DNA, the CDR3 is TGCAGTGCCGACTTTAACACTGAAGCTTTCTTT. Translating it yields CSADFNTEAFF.

This clone has just one count. The chain carries TRBV25-1 and TRBJ2-7; 10 positions match TRBD2. The trim removed 1 base at V and 4 bases at J, leaving 4 bases unmatched. The CDR3 has 15 residues. The germline gives CDR1 MGHDK, CDR2 SYGVNS. The CDR3: CASSELKREGYEQYF. Here the CDR3 DNA reads TGTGCCAGCAGTGAATTAAAGCGGGAGGGATACGAGCAGTACTTC.

For the CDR3, the DNA is TGTGCCAGTAGTTTCCGGACAGGGGGCGCAACCTACGAGCAGTACTTC. Its protein product is CASSFRTGGATYEQYF. The chain recombines TRBV19 with TRBJ2-7, with 11 positions matching TRBD1. V shed 5 bases, J shed 2 bases, and the junction held 8 bases outside the gene matches. CDR1 is LNHDA and CDR2 is SQIVND in the germline V gene (reference sequence). This CDR3 has 16 residues.

The chain is built from TRBV6-1 and TRBJ2-7; D unclear. In germline, CDR1 is MNHNS, CDR2 SASEGT. V shed 2 bases and J shed 6 bases, with 11 bases lying between them. This CDR3 is built from 13 residues. The CDR3: CASSEYVFSEQYV. The CDR3 nucleotides are TGTGCCAGCAGTGAATATGTGTTTAGCGAGCAGTACGTC.

CDR3 in DNA: TGTGCCAGCAGGCCACTGGGACAGGAAAACACTGAAGCTTTCTTT. This codes for CASRPLGQENTEAFF. This sequence joins TRBV27 and TRBJ1-1; TRBD1 matches 8 bases. CDR3 length equals 15 residues. With 6 bases clipped from V and 2 bases from J, the junction kept 8 bases outside the gene matches. Germline CDR1 and CDR2: MNHEY and SMNVEV (reference sequence).

Only one count was recorded for this clone. J is TRBJ2-2 and V is TRBV7-3; 10 bases fit TRBD1. CDR1 is SGHTA and CDR2 is FQGTGA in the germline V gene. This CDR3 spans 16 amino acids. The J segment lost 4 bases and the V segment lost 3 bases, leaving 5 bases of the junction unmatched. CDR3 region: CASSLRQGAVTGELFF. CDR3 DNA sequence: TGTGCCAGCAGCTTGAGACAGGGGGCGGTCACCGGGGAGCTGTTTTTT.

The V gene is TRBV10-2, the J gene TRBJ1-3; 7 bases match TRBD1. CDR3 length: 15 residues. Germline V CDR1 and CDR2: WSHSY, SAAADI. J was trimmed by 0 bases and V by 6 bases; bases with no gene match: 5. As DNA, the CDR3 is TGCGCCAGCAGGGAGGGACAGAACTCTGGAAACACCATATATTTT. Translating it yields CASREGQNSGNTIYF.

The chain carries TRBV7-9 and TRBJ1-2; 7 bases agree with TRBD1. Trimming removed 7 bases from V and 0 bases from J; junction bases left unmatched: 5. Germline values: CDR1 SEHNR, CDR2 FQNEAQ (reference sequence). The CDR3 has 14 residues. CDR3 nucleotides: TGTGCCAGCACCGACAGGGACCCTAACTATGGCTACACCTTC. Encoded protein: CASTDRDPNYGYTF.

This clone was picked up one time. The chain carries TRBV19 and TRBJ1-5, with 7 bases that match TRBD1. The V gene's germline CDR1 is LNHDA and CDR2 SQIVND (reference sequence). CDR3 size: 18 residues. J gave up 1 base and V 5 bases, and 14 bases lay outside the gene matches. CDR3 sequence (DNA): TGTGCCAGTAGTCCTCGGGACAGAGTGATAGCAAGCAATCAGCCCCAGCATTTT. Protein sequence: CASSPRDRVIASNQPQHF.

The chain is built from TRBV5-1 and TRBJ2-3; tentatively, D is TRBD1 (5 bases). CDR1 is SGHRS and CDR2 is YFSETQ in the germline V gene. V shed 5 bases and J shed 4 bases, with 8 bases lying between them. This CDR3 region has 12 residues. DNA of the CDR3: TGCGCCAGCAGAGGGGATGCAGATACGCAGTATTTT. It is translated as CASRGDADTQYF.

CDR3 in DNA: TGTGCCAGCAGTGAACAGGGGAACACTGAAGCTTTCTTT. This sequence encodes CASSEQGNTEAFF. This chain connects TRBV6-1 to TRBJ1-1; tentative D call: TRBD1 (5 bases). This CDR3 spans 13 amino acids. The V end lost 2 bases, the J end lost 1 base, and 5 bases lay between the germline ends. The germline V gene has CDR1 MNHNS and CDR2 SASEGT.

The chain carries TRBV7-3 and TRBJ2-6; D gene uncertain. The CDR3 runs 15 residues. Germline V gives CDR1 SGHTA, CDR2 FQGTGA. Trimming removed 6 bases at V and 0 bases at J, with 9 bases between. CDR3: CASSEQRSGANVLTF. The CDR3 DNA reads TGTGCCAGCAGTGAGCAACGCTCTGGGGCCAACGTCCTGACTTTC.

The chain has TRBV29-1 and TRBJ2-5; possible D gene TRBD1, 5 bases. V dropped 4 bases and J dropped 2 bases, with 14 bases sitting between them. The CDR3 runs to 14 residues. Germline V gene data show CDR1 as SQVTM and CDR2 as ANQGSEA. CDR3 protein: CSVAAQVLQETQYF. The CDR3 DNA is TGCAGCGTTGCGGCACAGGTATTACAAGAGACCCAGTACTTC.

On this clone itself: The same CDR3 arises from other DNA sequences in this sample as well. The chain has TRBV7-2 and TRBJ1-1, with a tentative D call TRBD1 (5 bases). Trimming left V 1 base short and J 1 base short, with 7 bases between. This CDR3 has 14 amino acids. CDR1 and CDR2 (germline): SGHTA, FQGNSA. The CDR3 region is CASSLGTPNTEAFF. The CDR3 coding sequence is TGTGCCAGCAGCTTAGGGACACCGAACACTGAAGCTTTCTTT.

This clone was detected only once. CDR3 sequence: CASSPGGSGANVLTF. CDR3 DNA: TGTGCCAGCAGCCCAGGGGGCTCTGGGGCCAACGTCCTGACTTTC. V gene TRBV7-3 combines with J gene TRBJ2-6; 7 nucleotides match TRBD1. Germline V gene sequence: CDR1 SGHTA, CDR2 FQGTGA. Trimming at V came to 5 bases and at J to 0 bases, leaving 1 base not matched to a gene. The CDR3 is 15 amino acids. The variable domain in full, with the rest retrieved from reference TRBV7-3 and TRBJ2-6, is GAGVSQTPSNKVTEKGKYVELRCDPISGHTALYWYRQSLGQGPEFLIYFQGTGAADDSGLPNDRFFAVRPEGSVSTLKIQRTERGDSAVYLCASSPGGSGANVLTFGAGSRLTVL.

The rearrangement links TRBV7-9 to TRBJ2-7; a possible D gene is TRBD2 (6 bases). Germline loops: CDR1 SEHNR, CDR2 FQNEAQ (reference sequence). The CDR3 has 16 amino acids. Trimming stripped 5 bases from V and 0 bases from J, with 17 bases between. CDR3 sequence reads: CASSQQGLRSSYEQYF. The CDR3 coding sequence is TGTGCCAGCAGCCAGCAGGGACTCCGTAGCTCCTACGAGCAGTACTTC.